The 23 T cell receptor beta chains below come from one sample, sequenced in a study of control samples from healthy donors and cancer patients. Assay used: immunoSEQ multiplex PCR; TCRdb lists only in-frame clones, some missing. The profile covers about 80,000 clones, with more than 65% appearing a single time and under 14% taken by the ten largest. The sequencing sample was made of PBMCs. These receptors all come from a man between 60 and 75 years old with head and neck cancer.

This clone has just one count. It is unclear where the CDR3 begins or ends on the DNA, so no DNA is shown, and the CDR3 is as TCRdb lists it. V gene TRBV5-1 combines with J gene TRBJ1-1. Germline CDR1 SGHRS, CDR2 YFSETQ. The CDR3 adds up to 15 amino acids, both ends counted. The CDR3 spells CASSFGAGVHTEAFF.

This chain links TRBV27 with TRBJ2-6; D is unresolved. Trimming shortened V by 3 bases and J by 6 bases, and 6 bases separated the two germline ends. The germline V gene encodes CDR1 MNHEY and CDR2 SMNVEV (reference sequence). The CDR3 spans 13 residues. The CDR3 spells CASSLGPANVLTF. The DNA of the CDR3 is TGTGCCAGCAGTTTGGGTCCGGCCAACGTCCTGACTTTC.

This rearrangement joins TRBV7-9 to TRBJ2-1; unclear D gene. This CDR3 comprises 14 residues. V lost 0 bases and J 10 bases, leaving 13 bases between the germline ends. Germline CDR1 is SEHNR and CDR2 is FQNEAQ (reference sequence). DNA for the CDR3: TGTGCCAGCAGCTTAGCGCTCCTTTCGGAGGAGCAGTTCTTC. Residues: CASSLALLSEEQFF.

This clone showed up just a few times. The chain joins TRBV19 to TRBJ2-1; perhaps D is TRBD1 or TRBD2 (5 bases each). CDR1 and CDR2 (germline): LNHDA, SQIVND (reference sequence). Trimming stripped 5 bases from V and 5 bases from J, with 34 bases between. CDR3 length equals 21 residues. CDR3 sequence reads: CASSQKPQGAWEDRRNNEQFF. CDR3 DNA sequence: TGTGCCAGTAGTCAAAAGCCCCAGGGAGCTTGGGAAGACCGAAGAAACAATGAGCAGTTCTTC.

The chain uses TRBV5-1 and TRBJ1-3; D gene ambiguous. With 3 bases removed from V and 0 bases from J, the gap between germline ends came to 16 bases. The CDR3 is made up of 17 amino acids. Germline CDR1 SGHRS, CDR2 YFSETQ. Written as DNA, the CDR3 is TGCGCCAGCAGCTCCCAGCCGGGTCCTATCTCTGGAAACACCATATATTTT. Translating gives CASSSQPGPISGNTIYF. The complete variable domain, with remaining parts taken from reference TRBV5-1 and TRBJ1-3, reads KAGVTQTPRYLIKTRGQQVTLSCSPISGHRSVSWYQQTPGQGLQFLFEYFSETQRNKGNFPGRFSGRQFSNSRSEMNVSTLELGDSALYLCASSSQPGPISGNTIYFGEGSWLTVV.

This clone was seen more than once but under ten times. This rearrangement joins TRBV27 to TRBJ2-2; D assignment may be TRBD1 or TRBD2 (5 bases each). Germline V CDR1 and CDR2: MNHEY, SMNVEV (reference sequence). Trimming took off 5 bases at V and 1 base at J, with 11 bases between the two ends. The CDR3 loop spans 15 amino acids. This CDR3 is CASSRDPLNTGELFF. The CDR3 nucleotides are TGTGCCAGCAGTCGGGACCCTTTGAACACCGGGGAGCTGTTTTTT.

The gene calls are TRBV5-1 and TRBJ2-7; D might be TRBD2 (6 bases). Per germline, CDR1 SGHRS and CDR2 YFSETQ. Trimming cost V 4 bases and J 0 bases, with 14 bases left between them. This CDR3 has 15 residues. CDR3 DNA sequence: TGCGCCAGCAGCCTGGGCCTAGCGCGCTCCTACGAGCAGTACTTC. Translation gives CASSLGLARSYEQYF.

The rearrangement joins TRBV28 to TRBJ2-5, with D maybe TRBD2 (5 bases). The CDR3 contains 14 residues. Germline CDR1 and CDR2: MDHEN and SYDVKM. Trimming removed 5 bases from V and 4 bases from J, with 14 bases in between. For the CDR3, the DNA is TGTGCCAGCAGTCCCAGCGGAACGGGAGAGACCCAGTACTTC. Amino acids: CASSPSGTGETQYF.

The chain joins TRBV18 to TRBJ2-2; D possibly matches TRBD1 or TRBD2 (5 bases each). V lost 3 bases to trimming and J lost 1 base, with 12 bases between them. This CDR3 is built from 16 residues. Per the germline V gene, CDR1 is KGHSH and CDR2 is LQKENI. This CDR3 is CASSPPGAQNTGELFF. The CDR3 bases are TGTGCCAGCTCACCCCCCGGGGCCCAGAACACCGGGGAGCTGTTTTTT.

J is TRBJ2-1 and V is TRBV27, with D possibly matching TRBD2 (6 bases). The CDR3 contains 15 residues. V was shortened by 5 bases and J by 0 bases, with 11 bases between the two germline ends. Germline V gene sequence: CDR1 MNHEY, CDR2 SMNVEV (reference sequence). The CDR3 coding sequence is TGTGCCAGCAGTCAGGGACTTGGCTCCTACAATGAGCAGTTCTTC. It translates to CASSQGLGSYNEQFF.

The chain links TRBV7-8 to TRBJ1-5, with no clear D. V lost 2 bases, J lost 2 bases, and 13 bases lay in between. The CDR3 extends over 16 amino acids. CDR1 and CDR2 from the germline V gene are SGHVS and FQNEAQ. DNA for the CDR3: TGTGCCAGCAGCTTAAGAGGTAGCGGTGGCAATCAGCCCCAGCATTTT. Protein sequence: CASSLRGSGGNQPQHF.

The CDR3 sequence is CASSQGTDTQYF. CDR3 sequence (DNA): TGTGCCAGCAGCCAGGGCACAGATACGCAGTATTTT. The rearrangement joins TRBV6-5 to TRBJ2-3; no firm D call. CDR3 length: 12 amino acids. In germline, CDR1 is MNHEY, CDR2 SVGAGI. Trimming removed 6 bases at V and 1 base at J, with 5 bases between.

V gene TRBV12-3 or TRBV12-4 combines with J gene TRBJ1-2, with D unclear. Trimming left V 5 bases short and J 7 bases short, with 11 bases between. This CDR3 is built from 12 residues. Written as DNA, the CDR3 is TGTGCCAGCAGTCCCGGCTGGAGTGGCTACACCTTC. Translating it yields CASSPGWSGYTF.

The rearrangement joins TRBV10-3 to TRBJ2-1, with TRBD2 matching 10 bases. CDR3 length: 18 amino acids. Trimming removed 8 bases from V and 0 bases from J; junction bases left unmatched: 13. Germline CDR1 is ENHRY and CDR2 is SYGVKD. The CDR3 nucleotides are TGTGCCATCGAAGGAGGGTCAGCGGGAGGGAGCTCCTACAATGAGCAGTTCTTC. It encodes CAIEGGSAGGSSYNEQFF.

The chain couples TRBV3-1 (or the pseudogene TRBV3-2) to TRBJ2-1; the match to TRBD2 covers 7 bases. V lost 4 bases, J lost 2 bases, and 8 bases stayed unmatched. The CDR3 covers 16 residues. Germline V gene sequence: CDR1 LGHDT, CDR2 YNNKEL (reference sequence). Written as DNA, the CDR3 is TGTGCCAGCAGCCCGGCGCGAGGGAGGGCCTACAATGAGCAGTTCTTC. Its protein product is CASSPARGRAYNEQFF.

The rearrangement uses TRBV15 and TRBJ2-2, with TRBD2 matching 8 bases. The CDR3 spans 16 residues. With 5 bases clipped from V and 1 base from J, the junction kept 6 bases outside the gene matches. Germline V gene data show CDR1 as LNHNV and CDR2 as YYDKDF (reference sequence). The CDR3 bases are TGTGCCACCAGCGCCCGACTAGCGCTGAACACCGGGGAGCTGTTTTTT. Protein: CATSARLALNTGELFF. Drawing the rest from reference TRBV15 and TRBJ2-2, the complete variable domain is DAMVIQNPRYQVTQFGKPVTLSCSQTLNHNVMYWYQQKSSQAPKLLFHYYDKDFNNEADTPDNFQSRRPNTSFCFLDIRSPGLGDTAMYLCATSARLALNTGELFFGEGSRLTVL.

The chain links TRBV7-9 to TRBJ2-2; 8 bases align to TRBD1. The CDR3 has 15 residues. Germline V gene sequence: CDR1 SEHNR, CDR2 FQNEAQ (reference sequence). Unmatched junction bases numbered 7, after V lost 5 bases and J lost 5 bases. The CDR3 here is CASSRWTGTTGELFF. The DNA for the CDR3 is TGTGCCAGCAGCCGCTGGACAGGGACTACCGGGGAGCTGTTTTTT.

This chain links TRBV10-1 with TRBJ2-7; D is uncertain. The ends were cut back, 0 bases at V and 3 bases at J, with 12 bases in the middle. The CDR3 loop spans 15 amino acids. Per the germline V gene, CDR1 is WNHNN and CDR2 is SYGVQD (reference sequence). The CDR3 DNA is TGCGCCAGCAGTGAGTCGCCACGGCGCGGCTACGAGCAGTACTTC. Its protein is CASSESPRRGYEQYF.

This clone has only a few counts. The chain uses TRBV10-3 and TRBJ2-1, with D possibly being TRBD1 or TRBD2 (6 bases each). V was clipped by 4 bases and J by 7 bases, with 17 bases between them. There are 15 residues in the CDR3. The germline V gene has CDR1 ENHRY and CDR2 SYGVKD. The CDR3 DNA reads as TGTGCCATCAGTGCCCCCCGGGGGCGGAAGAATGAGCAGTTCTTC. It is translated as CAISAPRGRKNEQFF.

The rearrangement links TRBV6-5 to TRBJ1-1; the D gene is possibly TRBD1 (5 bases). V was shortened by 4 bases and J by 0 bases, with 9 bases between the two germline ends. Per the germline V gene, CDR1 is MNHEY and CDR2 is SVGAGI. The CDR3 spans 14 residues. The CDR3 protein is CASSWQGLNTEAFF. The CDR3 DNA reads TGTGCCAGCAGTTGGCAGGGCCTGAACACTGAAGCTTTCTTT.

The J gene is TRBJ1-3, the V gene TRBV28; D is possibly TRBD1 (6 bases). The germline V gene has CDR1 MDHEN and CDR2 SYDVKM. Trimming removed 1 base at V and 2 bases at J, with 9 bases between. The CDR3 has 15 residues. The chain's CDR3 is CASSLYRQAGNTIYF. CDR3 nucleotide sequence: TGTGCCAGCAGTTTATACAGACAGGCTGGAAACACCATATATTTT.

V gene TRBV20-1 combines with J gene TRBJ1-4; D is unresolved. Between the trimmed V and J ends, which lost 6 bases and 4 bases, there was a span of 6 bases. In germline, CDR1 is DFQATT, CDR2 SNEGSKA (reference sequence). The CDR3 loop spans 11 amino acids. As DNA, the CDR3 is TGCAGTGCAAAGAATAATGAAAAACTGTTTTTT. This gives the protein CSAKNNEKLFF.

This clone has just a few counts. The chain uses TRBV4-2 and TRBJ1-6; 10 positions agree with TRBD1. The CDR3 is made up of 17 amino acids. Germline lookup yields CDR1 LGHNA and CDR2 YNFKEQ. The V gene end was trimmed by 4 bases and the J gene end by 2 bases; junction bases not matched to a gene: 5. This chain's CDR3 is CASSPGTGEAYNSPLHF. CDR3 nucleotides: TGTGCCAGCAGCCCCGGGACAGGGGAGGCCTATAATTCACCCCTCCACTTT.